These 25 T cell receptor beta chains share one sample of origin, sequenced in a study of post-analysis software for immune sequencing data. Regarding the study as a whole: Elevated frequency relative to controls characterized four or five TRBV segments in patients, TRBV5-6, TRBV5-1 and TRBV20-1 among them.

The TCR beta cDNA libraries contained unique molecular identifiers. TCRdb redid the calling of the PCR reads with MiXCR, one entry per CDR3 protein. The sample contains roughly 670,000 distinct CDR3 sequences, around 64% of which appear only once. These receptors lack a known antigen. The sequencing input was blood. All receptors come from a girl between 2 and 10 years old with multiple sclerosis.

This chain connects TRBV6-2 or TRBV6-3 to TRBJ1-1; D is undetermined. The ends were cut back, 2 bases at V and 11 bases at J, with 12 bases in the middle. The V gene's germline CDR1 is MNHEY and CDR2 SVGEGT. This CDR3 is built from 12 residues. The CDR3 loop is CASSYGDTRAFF. The CDR3 coding sequence is TGTGCCAGCAGTTACGGCGACACTCGGGCTTTCTTT.

The chain links TRBV24-1 to TRBJ2-1; 10 bases line up with TRBD2. There are 17 residues in the CDR3. Germline values: CDR1 KGHDR, CDR2 SFDVKD. With V trimmed by 4 bases and J by 4 bases, 9 bases remained unmatched. CDR3: CATSDGLGLADYNEQFF. The CDR3 DNA sequence: TGTGCCACCAGTGACGGACTTGGACTAGCGGATTACAATGAGCAGTTCTTC.

The DNA of the CDR3 is TGTGCCAGCAGCCAAGATCCCAATGAGCAGTTCTTC. Translating gives CASSQDPNEQFF. The gene calls are TRBV4-2 and TRBJ2-1; D not resolved. The V end was cut by 0 bases, the J end by 6 bases, with 3 bases between. Per germline, CDR1 LGHNA and CDR2 YNFKEQ. The length of the CDR3 is 12 residues.

The CDR3 loop reads CASRRGQETQYF. CDR3 sequence (DNA): TGTGCCAGTCGGAGGGGGCAAGAGACCCAGTACTTC. The gene calls are TRBV12-3 or TRBV12-4 and TRBJ2-5; D may correspond to TRBD1 or TRBD2 (6 bases each). Deletions cut 9 bases from V and 2 bases from J, with 10 bases between. There are 12 residues in the CDR3.

The chain couples TRBV3-1 to TRBJ2-3, with 12 bases matching TRBD2. The CDR3 totals 16 residues. The V and J ends lost 5 bases and 2 bases, in that order; junction bases with no gene match: 5. Germline V gene data show CDR1 as LGHDT and CDR2 as YNNKEL (reference sequence). For the CDR3, the DNA is TGTGCCAGCAGCTCCCGACTAGCGGGGGCCACAGATACGCAGTATTTT. It encodes CASSSRLAGATDTQYF.

This clonotype was found once. This chain joins TRBV6-4 and TRBJ2-1; 12 bases fit TRBD2. The CDR3 totals 14 residues. Germline trimming cut 3 bases from V and 7 bases from J; bases unmatched to any gene: 1. Germline loops: CDR1 MRHNA, CDR2 SNTAGT. The CDR3 DNA sequence: TGTGCCAGCAGTGAAGGGACTAGCGGGAATGAGCAGTTCTTC. Translating it yields CASSEGTSGNEQFF.

This rearrangement joins TRBV12-3 or TRBV12-4 to TRBJ2-5; 9 nucleotides align to TRBD1. The trim removed 5 bases at V and 3 bases at J, leaving 7 bases unmatched. The CDR3 is 15 amino acids. The CDR3 nucleotides read TGTGCCAGCAGTCCCGGGACAGGGATTAAAGAGACCCAGTACTTC. The encoded protein is CASSPGTGIKETQYF.

The chain uses TRBV18 and TRBJ2-1; 7 bases align to TRBD2. The CDR3 is 14 residues long. Germline CDR1 is KGHSH and CDR2 is LQKENI. V lost 2 bases and J lost 5; bases outside the gene matches: 3. The CDR3 DNA is TGTGCCAGCTCACCATTGGGACTAAACAATGAGCAGTTCTTC. Protein: CASSPLGLNNEQFF.

This clonotype was found a few times. This sequence joins TRBV10-3 and TRBJ2-5; weak D call: TRBD2 (6 bases). Germline CDR1 ENHRY, CDR2 SYGVKD. CDR3 length: 13 residues. Trimming cost V 6 bases and J 4 bases, with 12 bases left between them. The CDR3 coding sequence is TGTGCCATCAGCAGCGGGCGCCCAGAGACCCAGTACTTC. Protein sequence: CAISSGRPETQYF.

This clonotype was counted between two and nine times. V is TRBV6-5 and J is TRBJ2-4; D is undetermined. The DNA end favors TRBJ2-7, so the J call may be wrong. CDR3 length equals 12 residues. Germline V gene data show CDR1 as MNHEY and CDR2 as SVGAGI. The CDR3 is CASRPEPGEQYF. DNA of the CDR3: TGTGCCAGTAGGCCGGAGCCGGGCGAGCAGTACTTC.

The J gene is TRBJ2-3, the V gene TRBV12-3 or TRBV12-4, with 7 nucleotides matching TRBD2. The CDR3 has 15 amino acids. V trimming: 3 bases; J trimming: 2 bases; junction bases outside the gene matches: 5. The CDR3, as DNA: TGTGCCAGCAGTTTCGCGGGGGAAACCACAGATACGCAGTATTTT. Amino acid sequence: CASSFAGETTDTQYF.

V usage is TRBV29-1 and J usage is TRBJ2-3; 9 bases are shared with TRBD1. V was clipped by 3 bases and J by 4 bases; unmatched bases: 5. From germline, CDR1 is SQVTM and CDR2 ANQGSEA. The CDR3 length is 14 residues. CDR3 nucleotides: TGCAGCGTTGAGTGGACAGGGGTGGCAGATACGCAGTATTTT. This translates into CSVEWTGVADTQYF.

The DNA of the CDR3 is TGCAGTGCTACAGGGATCAACAATGAGCAGTTCTTC. This translates into CSATGINNEQFF. The V call is TRBV20-1, the J call TRBJ2-1; D might be TRBD1 (5 bases). V lost 4 bases to trimming and J lost 5 bases, with 9 bases between them. Per the germline V gene, CDR1 is DFQATT and CDR2 is SNEGSKA (reference sequence). CDR3 length equals 12 residues.

The chain is built from TRBV7-9 and TRBJ2-1; 7 nucleotides align to TRBD2. From germline, CDR1 is SEHNR and CDR2 FQNEAQ (reference sequence). The V and J ends lost 4 bases and 7 bases, in that order; junction bases with no gene match: 10. The CDR3 is made up of 15 amino acids. Here the CDR3 reads CASSSPGTNSNEQFF. The CDR3 nucleotides are TGTGCCAGCAGCTCCCCCGGGACTAACTCAAATGAGCAGTTCTTC.

The chain has TRBV5-1 and TRBJ2-1; a weak D match, TRBD2 (6 bases). The CDR3 has 12 amino acids. The germline CDR1 and CDR2 sequences are SGHRS and YFSETQ. Trimming removed 4 bases from V and 8 bases from J, with 10 bases in between. CDR3 region: CASSREADEQFF. The CDR3 DNA follows: TGCGCCAGCAGCAGGGAGGCGGATGAGCAGTTCTTC.

The chain joins TRBV9 to TRBJ2-5, with TRBD1 identical over 10 bases. Matching the DNA end better, TRBJ2-7 makes the J call doubtful. In germline, CDR1 is SGDLS, CDR2 YYNGEE. The CDR3 is 18 residues long. CDR3 loop: CASSVSGQGNRGPYEQYF. The DNA of the CDR3 is TGTGCCAGCAGCGTATCGGGACAGGGGAACAGGGGCCCCTACGAGCAGTACTTC.

This clonotype was detected once. This sequence joins TRBV29-1 and TRBJ2-1, with 8 bases identical to TRBD1. With the DNA end fitting TRBJ2-7 better, the J assignment may be wrong. Germline V gene lookup returns CDR1 SQVTM and CDR2 ANQGSEA. This CDR3 contains 13 residues. CDR3 region: CSAPTGDPYEQYF. CDR3 coding DNA: TGCAGCGCCCCGACAGGGGACCCCTACGAGCAGTACTTC.

This clonotype has just a few counts. The chain is built from TRBV10-3 and TRBJ1-1; TRBD1 matches at 10 bases. Germline V CDR1 and CDR2: ENHRY, SYGVKD. This CDR3 is built from 15 residues. The ends lost 6 bases at V and 0 bases at J; junction bases unmatched: 4. CDR3 in amino acids: CAIRKGQGVNTEAFF. The CDR3 region has the DNA TGTGCCATCAGGAAAGGACAGGGGGTGAACACTGAAGCTTTCTTT.

The chain is built from TRBV6-6 and TRBJ2-3, with D perhaps TRBD1 (5 bases). CDR1 is MNHNY and CDR2 is SVGAGI in the germline V gene (reference sequence). The CDR3 covers 16 residues. Trimming took off 3 bases at V and 0 bases at J, with 13 bases between the two ends. The CDR3 DNA follows: TGTGCCAGCAGTTATGCGGCAGGGTCTAGCACAGATACGCAGTATTTT. This gives the protein CASSYAAGSSTDTQYF.

DNA of the CDR3: TGTGCCAGCAGCGTAGCCTCCGGGACGTCATCTAAAACGCAGTATTTT. Translated, it gives CASSVASGTSSKTQYF. V usage is TRBV9 and J usage is TRBJ2-3; D possibly uses TRBD1 or TRBD2 (5 bases each). The germline CDR1 and CDR2 sequences are SGDLS and YYNGEE. V was shortened by 0 bases and J by 9 bases, with 20 bases between the two germline ends. This CDR3 contains 16 residues.

This sequence joins TRBV4-1 and TRBJ1-5, with 7 bases identical to TRBD1. The V and J ends lost 3 bases and 3 bases, in that order; junction bases with no gene match: 8. The length of the CDR3 is 16 residues. Germline V gene data show CDR1 as MGHRA and CDR2 as YSYEKL. In nucleotides, the CDR3 is TGCGCCAGCAGCCACCAGCCCGGGACAGACAATCAGCCCCAGCATTTT. The encoded protein is CASSHQPGTDNQPQHF.

The V call is TRBV7-9, the J call TRBJ2-3, with 12 bases fitting TRBD2. The CDR3 loop spans 16 amino acids. J gave up 4 bases and V 4 bases, and 6 bases lay outside the gene matches. The germline V gene encodes CDR1 SEHNR and CDR2 FQNEAQ (reference sequence). DNA for the CDR3: TGTGCCAGCAGCTCTGCTAGCGGGAGGGCCCCAGATACGCAGTATTTT. Translated: CASSSASGRAPDTQYF.

A word on this clonotype: The junction shows a germline mismatch at one end, possibly a read error. This sequence joins TRBV4-2 and TRBJ2-5; 7 bases map to TRBD2. CDR1 is LGHNA, CDR2 YNFKEQ, per germline. CDR3 length: 17 amino acids. The CDR3, as DNA: TGTGCCAGCAGCCGCCGGGGAATGGGGAGGGACCAAGAGACCCGGTACTTC. This sequence encodes CASSRRGMGRDQETRYF.

This clonotype came up a few times. In DNA, the CDR3 is TGTGCCAGCCGGACAGGGTCTTACAATGAGCAGTTCTTC. It specifies CASRTGSYNEQFF. The chain carries TRBV7-2 and TRBJ2-1, with TRBD1 matching 8 bases. The CDR3 length is 13 residues. With V trimmed by 8 bases and J by 4 bases, 4 bases remained unmatched. Per germline, CDR1 SGHTA and CDR2 FQGNSA. The full variable domain, in which reference TRBV7-2 and TRBJ2-1 provide the parts outside the CDR3, is GAGVSQSPSNKVTEKGKDVELRCDPISGHTALYWYRQSLGQGLEFLIYFQGNSAPDKSGLPSDRFSAERTGGSVSTLTIQRTQQEDSAVYLCASRTGSYNEQFFGPGTRLTVL.

This clonotype was counted only a few times. This chain links TRBV10-3 with TRBJ2-1; TRBD1 or TRBD2 may be the D gene (6 bases each). The germline V gene has CDR1 ENHRY and CDR2 SYGVKD. This CDR3 spans 17 amino acids. V was pared by 1 base and J by 0 bases, with 13 bases between. In DNA, the CDR3 is TGTGCCATCAGTGAGTATGGGGGGCAAAGCTCCTACAATGAGCAGTTCTTC. This gives the protein CAISEYGGQSSYNEQFF.